Each of the 15 T cell receptor beta chains below was sequenced from the same sample in a study of T cells in Graves' hyperthyroidism and ophthalmopathy. Researchers amplified the TCR beta CDR3 regions from RNA transcripts. The HTBI primer set served for first-round RT-PCR of the TCR CDR3. One entry per CDR3 protein, called by TCRdb with MiXCR from the multiplex PCR reads. The sample records fewer than 700,000 distinct CDR3 sequences, roughly 15% being singletons. Sequences were obtained from blood. These receptors originate from a woman aged 18-29 years with Graves' ophthalmopathy.

The chain couples TRBV11-1 to TRBJ2-2; 13 bases align to TRBD2. Trimming cost V 0 bases and J 0 bases; bases outside gene matches: 4. This CDR3 is built from 19 residues. Germline CDR1 reads SGHAT; CDR2 reads FQDESV (reference sequence). The CDR3 protein is CASSLAGTSGVTNTGELFF. DNA for the CDR3: TGTGCCAGCAGCTTAGCCGGGACTAGCGGGGTTACGAACACCGGGGAGCTGTTTTTT.

About this clonotype itself: Being one base from a much bigger clone, this may be a read error. The rearrangement joins TRBV7-8 to TRBJ2-2; TRBD2 is a possible D gene (6 bases). V was pared by 5 bases and J by 5 bases, with 15 bases between. This CDR3 is built from 15 residues. Germline CDR1 SGHVS, CDR2 FQNEAQ. CDR3 protein: CASSPRDLKTGELFF. For the CDR3, the DNA is TGTGCCAGCAGCCCCCGGGACTTGAAGACCGGGGAGCTGTTTTTT.

In this sample, this clonotype turned up many times. CDR3 nucleotide sequence: TGTGCCAGCACCGTGACAGGGGGCACAGATACGCAGTATTTT. This gives the protein CASTVTGGTDTQYF. The chain couples TRBV7-9 to TRBJ2-3, with 8 bases that match TRBD1. The germline V gene has CDR1 SEHNR and CDR2 FQNEAQ (reference sequence). V lost 7 bases, J lost 1 base, and 4 bases stayed unmatched. This CDR3 contains 14 residues.

The chain joins TRBV20-1 to TRBJ1-2; D not resolved. Trimming pared 3 bases from V and 4 bases from J, leaving 3 bases between. The germline CDR1 and CDR2 sequences are DFQATT and SNEGSKA (reference sequence). This CDR3 has 10 residues. CDR3 DNA sequence: TGCAGTGCTAGGATCTATGGCTACACCTTC. Amino acid sequence: CSARIYGYTF.

This clonotype was picked up many times. This chain uses TRBV28 with TRBJ1-2, with D tentatively TRBD1 (5 bases). The CDR3 loop spans 15 amino acids. Germline CDR1 reads MDHEN; CDR2 reads SYDVKM. Trimming took off 5 bases at V and 2 bases at J, with 15 bases between the two ends. CDR3 bases: TGTGCCAGCAGTATCGCAGGGTGGAGGAACTATGGCTACACCTTC. It specifies CASSIAGWRNYGYTF.

At least ten counts were recorded for this clonotype. V gene TRBV3-1 combines with J gene TRBJ1-5; D may be TRBD1 (6 bases). This CDR3 spans 15 amino acids. Germline V gene data show CDR1 as LGHDT and CDR2 as YNNKEL (reference sequence). The V gene lost 1 base and the J gene lost 6 bases, with 13 bases spanning the gap. The CDR3 sequence: CASSQGGRGGQPQHF. As DNA, the CDR3 is TGTGCCAGCAGCCAAGGGGGCAGGGGTGGTCAGCCCCAGCATTTT.

The rearrangement links TRBV4-1 to TRBJ2-1, with 11 nucleotides matching TRBD1. Germline-derived CDR1 and CDR2 are MGHRA and YSYEKL. V was clipped by 5 bases and J by 2 bases; unmatched bases: 5. The CDR3 contains 16 residues. The DNA for the CDR3 is TGCGCCAGCAGCAATACGGGACAGGGGGCCTACAATGAGCAGTTCTTC. This sequence encodes CASSNTGQGAYNEQFF.

There are a few counts of this clonotype. This rearrangement joins TRBV12-3 or TRBV12-4 to TRBJ2-1; 12 bases are a match to TRBD1. CDR3 size: 16 residues. V trimming: 3 bases; J trimming: 7 bases; junction bases outside the gene matches: 7. This CDR3 is CASSFPRDRGRNEQFF. The CDR3 DNA reads as TGTGCCAGCAGTTTCCCCCGGGACAGGGGGCGAAATGAGCAGTTCTTC.

As for this clonotype: With a much larger clone just one base away, this may be a read error. The rearrangement joins TRBV6-1 to TRBJ2-1; 8 nucleotides line up with TRBD2. The J segment lost 4 bases and the V segment lost 2 bases, leaving 4 bases of the junction unmatched. Germline assignment: CDR1 MNHNS and CDR2 SASEGT. The CDR3 is made up of 15 amino acids. This CDR3 is CASSEKAGEYNEQFF. CDR3 in DNA: TGTGCCAGCAGTGAAAAAGCGGGAGAGTACAATGAGCAGTTCTTC.

This clonotype showed up just a few times. The chain recombines TRBV19 with TRBJ1-5; TRBD1 matches 8 bases. The trim removed 4 bases at V and 3 bases at J, leaving 5 bases unmatched. CDR1 LNHDA and CDR2 SQIVND come from the germline V gene (reference sequence). The CDR3 totals 15 residues. The CDR3 DNA reads as TGTGCCAGTAGTACGACAGGGGTCCACAATCAGCCCCAGCATTTT. It translates to CASSTTGVHNQPQHF.

This clonotype was recorded a few times. The CDR3 reads CSATGGANTGELFF. CDR3 sequence (DNA): TGCAGTGCTACAGGGGGCGCGAACACCGGGGAGCTGTTTTTT. The V and J genes are TRBV20-1 and TRBJ2-2; 8 positions match TRBD1. V gave up 4 bases and J gave up 0 bases; unmatched junction bases: 1. Germline V gives CDR1 DFQATT, CDR2 SNEGSKA (reference sequence). The CDR3 spans 14 residues.

At least ten counts were recorded for this clonotype. This chain connects TRBV10-3 to TRBJ2-3; TRBD1 matches at 8 bases. Per germline, CDR1 ENHRY and CDR2 SYGVKD. This CDR3 comprises 14 residues. The trim removed 10 bases at V and 3 bases at J, leaving 9 bases unmatched. The CDR3 coding sequence is TGTGCCAGTGGCGTTGGACAGGGTACAGATACGCAGTATTTT. Encoded protein: CASGVGQGTDTQYF.

The chain carries TRBV7-9 and TRBJ1-3; maybe TRBD1 (6 bases). The CDR3 length is 16 residues. The ends were cut back, 4 bases at V and 4 bases at J, with 17 bases in the middle. Germline CDR1 and CDR2: SEHNR and FQNEAQ (reference sequence). CDR3 coding DNA: TGTGCCAGCAGCTCCTGGGACATATCGAAAGGAAACACCATATATTTT. Encoded protein: CASSSWDISKGNTIYF.

This clonotype appeared many times. The gene calls are TRBV7-9 and TRBJ2-1; 13 positions match TRBD2. V lost 5 bases and J lost 7; bases outside the gene matches: 11. Germline V CDR1 and CDR2: SEHNR, FQNEAQ (reference sequence). This CDR3 contains 17 residues. The CDR3: CASSQRTSGGLGNEQFF. The CDR3 coding sequence is TGTGCCAGCAGCCAAAGGACTAGCGGGGGTCTAGGGAATGAGCAGTTCTTC.

J is TRBJ2-2 and V is TRBV14; 10 positions match TRBD2. V shed 1 base, J shed 6 bases, and the junction held 5 bases outside the gene matches. The CDR3 contains 16 residues. The V gene's germline CDR1 is SGHDN and CDR2 FVKESK. The CDR3 loop reads CASSQVGLAGAGELFF. The CDR3 DNA reads TGTGCCAGCAGCCAAGTAGGCCTAGCGGGGGCCGGGGAGCTGTTTTTT.